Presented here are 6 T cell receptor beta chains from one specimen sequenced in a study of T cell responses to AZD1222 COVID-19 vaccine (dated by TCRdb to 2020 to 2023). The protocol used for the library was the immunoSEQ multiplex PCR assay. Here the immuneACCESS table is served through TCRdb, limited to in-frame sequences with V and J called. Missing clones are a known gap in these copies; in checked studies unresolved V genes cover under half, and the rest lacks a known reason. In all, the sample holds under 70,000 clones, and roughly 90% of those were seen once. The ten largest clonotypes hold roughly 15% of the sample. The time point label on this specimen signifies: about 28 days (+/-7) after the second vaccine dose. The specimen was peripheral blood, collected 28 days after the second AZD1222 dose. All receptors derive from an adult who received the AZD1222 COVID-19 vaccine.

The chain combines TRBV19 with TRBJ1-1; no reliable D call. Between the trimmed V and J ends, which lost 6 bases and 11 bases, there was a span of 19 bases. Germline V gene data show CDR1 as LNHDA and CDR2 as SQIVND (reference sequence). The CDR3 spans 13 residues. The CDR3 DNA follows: TGTGCCAGTAGCCCGGGAAGGGATCGGGTTGCTTTCTTT. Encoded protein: CASSPGRDRVAFF. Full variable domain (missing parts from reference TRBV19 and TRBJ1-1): DGGITQSPKYLFRKEGQNVTLSCEQNLNHDAMYWYRQDPGQGLRLIYYSQIVNDFQKGDIAEGYSVSREKKESFPLTVTSAQKNPTAFYLCASSPGRDRVAFFGQGTRLTVV.

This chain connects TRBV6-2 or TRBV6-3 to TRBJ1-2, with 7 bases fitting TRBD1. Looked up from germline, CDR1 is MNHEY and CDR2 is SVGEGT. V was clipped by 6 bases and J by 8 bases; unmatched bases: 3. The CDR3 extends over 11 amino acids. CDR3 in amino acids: CASSWDSGYTF. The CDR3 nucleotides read TGTGCCAGCAGCTGGGACAGCGGCTACACCTTC.

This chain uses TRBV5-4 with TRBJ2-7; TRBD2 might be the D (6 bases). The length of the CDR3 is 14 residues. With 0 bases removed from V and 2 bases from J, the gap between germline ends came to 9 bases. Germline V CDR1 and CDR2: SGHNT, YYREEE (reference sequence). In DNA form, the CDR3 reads TGTGCCAGCAGCTTGGATCCGGGAGCCTACGAGCAGTACTTC. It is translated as CASSLDPGAYEQYF. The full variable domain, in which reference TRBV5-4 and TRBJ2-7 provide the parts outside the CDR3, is ETGVTQSPTHLIKTRGQQVTLRCSSQSGHNTVSWYQQALGQGPQFIFQYYREEENGRGNFPPRFSGLQFPNYSSELNVNALELDDSALYLCASSLDPGAYEQYFGPGTRLTVT.

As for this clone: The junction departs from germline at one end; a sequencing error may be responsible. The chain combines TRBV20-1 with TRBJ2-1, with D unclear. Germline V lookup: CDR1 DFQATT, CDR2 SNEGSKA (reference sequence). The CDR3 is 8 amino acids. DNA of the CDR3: TGCAGTGCTAGAGGAAAGATCTTC. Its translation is CSARGKIF.

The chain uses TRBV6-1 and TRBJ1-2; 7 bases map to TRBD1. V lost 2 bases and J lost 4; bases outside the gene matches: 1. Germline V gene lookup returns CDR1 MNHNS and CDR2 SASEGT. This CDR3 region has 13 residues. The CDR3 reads CASSERGLYGYTF. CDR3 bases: TGTGCCAGCAGTGAAAGGGGGCTCTATGGCTACACCTTC.

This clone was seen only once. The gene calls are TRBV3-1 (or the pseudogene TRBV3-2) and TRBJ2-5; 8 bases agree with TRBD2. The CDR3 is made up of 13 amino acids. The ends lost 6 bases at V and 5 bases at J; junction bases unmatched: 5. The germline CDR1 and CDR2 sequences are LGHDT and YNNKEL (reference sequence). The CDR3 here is CASRAGGIETQYF. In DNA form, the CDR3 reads TGTGCCAGCAGGGCGGGAGGTATTGAGACCCAGTACTTC.